This entry features one T cell receptor beta chain sequence. The data were taken from a study of cytomegalovirus exposure and HLA in healthy donors. Primers for the PCR totalled 60 Vbeta and 13 Jbeta. This table comes from immunoSEQ multiplex PCR, and its TCRdb copy is limited to in-frame clones, with some not included. Counted here are around 130,000 clones, about 82% occurring once; the ten biggest clones make up over 1%. The CDR3 runs 15 residues. Deletions cut 5 bases from V and 0 bases from J, with 10 bases between. Germline-derived CDR1 and CDR2 are LNHDA and SQIVND (reference sequence). The rearrangement joins TRBV19 to TRBJ2-2; unclear D gene. Sequenced: PBMCs. The receptor was isolated from a boy younger than 18 in good health and CMV-seronegative. The CDR3 DNA is TGTGCCAGTAGTCCACTTATCGCGAACACCGGGGAGCTGTTTTTT. It yields the protein CASSPLIANTGELFF.